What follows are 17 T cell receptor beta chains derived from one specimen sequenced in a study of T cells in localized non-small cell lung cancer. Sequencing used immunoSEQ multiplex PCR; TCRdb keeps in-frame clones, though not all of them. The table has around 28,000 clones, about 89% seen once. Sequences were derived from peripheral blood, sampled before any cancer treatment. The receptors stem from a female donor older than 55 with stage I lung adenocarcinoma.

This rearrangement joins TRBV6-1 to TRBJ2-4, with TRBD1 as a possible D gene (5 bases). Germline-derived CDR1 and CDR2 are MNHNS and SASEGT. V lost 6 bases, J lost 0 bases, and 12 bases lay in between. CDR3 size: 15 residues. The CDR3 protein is CASSGPGIAKNIQYF. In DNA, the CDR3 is TGTGCCAGCAGCGGACCAGGGATAGCCAAAAACATTCAGTACTTC.

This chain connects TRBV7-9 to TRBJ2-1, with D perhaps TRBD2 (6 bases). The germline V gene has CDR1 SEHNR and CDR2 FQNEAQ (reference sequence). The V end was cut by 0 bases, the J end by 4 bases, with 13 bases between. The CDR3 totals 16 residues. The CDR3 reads CASSLALTRKYNEQFF. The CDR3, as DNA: TGTGCCAGCAGCTTAGCGCTGACTAGGAAGTACAATGAGCAGTTCTTC.

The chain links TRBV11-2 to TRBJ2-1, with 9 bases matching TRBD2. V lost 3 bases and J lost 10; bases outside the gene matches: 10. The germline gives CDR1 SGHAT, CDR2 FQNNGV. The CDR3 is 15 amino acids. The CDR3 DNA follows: TGTGCCAGCAGCTTTTTACTAGCGGGCATGGGGGAGCAGTTCTTC. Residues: CASSFLLAGMGEQFF.

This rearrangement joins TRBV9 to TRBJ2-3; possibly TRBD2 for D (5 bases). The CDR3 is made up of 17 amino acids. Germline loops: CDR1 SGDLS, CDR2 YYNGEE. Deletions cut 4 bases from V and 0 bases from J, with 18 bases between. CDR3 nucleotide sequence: TGTGCCAGCAGCCCCCCAGAGGGCCGACCTAGCACAGATACGCAGTATTTT. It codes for CASSPPEGRPSTDTQYF. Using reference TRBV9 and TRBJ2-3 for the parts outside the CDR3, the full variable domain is DSGVTQTPKHLITATGQRVTLRCSPRSGDLSVYWYQQSLDQGLQFLIQYYNGEERAKGNILERFSAQQFPDLHSELNLSSLELGDSALYFCASSPPEGRPSTDTQYFGPGTRLTVL.

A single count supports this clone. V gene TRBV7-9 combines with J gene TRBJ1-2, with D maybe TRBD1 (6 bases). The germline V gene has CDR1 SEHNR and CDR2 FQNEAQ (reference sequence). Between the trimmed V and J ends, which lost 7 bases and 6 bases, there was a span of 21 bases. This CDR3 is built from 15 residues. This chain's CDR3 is CASTTQRQDSHGYTF. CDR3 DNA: TGTGCCAGCACCACCCAAAGACAGGATTCGCATGGCTACACCTTC.

The CDR3 nucleotides read TGTGCCACCAGCGCGACTCTAGGGACAGGGCTCTATGGCTACACCTTC. Protein product: CATSATLGTGLYGYTF. The J gene is TRBJ1-2, the V gene TRBV15; TRBD1 matches at 9 bases. The CDR3 contains 16 residues. Germline values: CDR1 LNHNV, CDR2 YYDKDF (reference sequence). Trimming took 5 bases from V and 4 from J; bases not matched to a gene: 11. Using reference TRBV15 and TRBJ1-2 for the parts outside the CDR3, the full variable domain is DAMVIQNPRYQVTQFGKPVTLSCSQTLNHNVMYWYQQKSSQAPKLLFHYYDKDFNNEADTPDNFQSRRPNTSFCFLDIRSPGLGDTAMYLCATSATLGTGLYGYTFGSGTRLTVV.

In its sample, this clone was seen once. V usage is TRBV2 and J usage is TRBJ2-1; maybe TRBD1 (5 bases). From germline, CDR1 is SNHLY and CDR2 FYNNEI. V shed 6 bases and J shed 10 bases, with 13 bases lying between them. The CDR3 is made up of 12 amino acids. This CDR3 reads CASRRQPGEQFF. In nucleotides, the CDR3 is TGTGCCAGCAGGCGACAGCCAGGGGAGCAGTTCTTC.

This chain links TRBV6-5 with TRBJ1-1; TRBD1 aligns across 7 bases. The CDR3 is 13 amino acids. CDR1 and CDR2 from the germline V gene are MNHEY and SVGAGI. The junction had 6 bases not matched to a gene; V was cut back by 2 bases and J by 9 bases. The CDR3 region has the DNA TGTGCCAGCAGTTACCCCGGACAGGAGAAAGCTTTCTTT. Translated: CASSYPGQEKAFF.

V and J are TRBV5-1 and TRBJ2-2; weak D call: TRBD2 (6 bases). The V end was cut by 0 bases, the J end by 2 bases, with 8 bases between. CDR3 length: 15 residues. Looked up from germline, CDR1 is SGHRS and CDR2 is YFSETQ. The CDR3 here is CASSLGSGNTGELFF. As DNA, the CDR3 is TGCGCCAGCAGCTTGGGTAGCGGAAACACCGGGGAGCTGTTTTTT.

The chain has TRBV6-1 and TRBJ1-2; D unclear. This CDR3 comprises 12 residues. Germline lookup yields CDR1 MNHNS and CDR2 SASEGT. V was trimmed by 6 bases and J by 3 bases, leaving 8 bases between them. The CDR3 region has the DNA TGTGCCAGCAGCCCTCTCGACTATGGCTACACCTTC. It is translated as CASSPLDYGYTF.

DNA for the CDR3: TGTGCCAGCAGCTTGGGCTCCTTGGGCGGGTTAAATACGCAGTATTTT. Protein product: CASSLGSLGGLNTQYF. The V call is TRBV5-4, the J call TRBJ2-3, with D maybe TRBD2 (5 bases). The V gene lost 0 bases and the J gene lost 7 bases, with 18 bases spanning the gap. CDR1 is SGHNT and CDR2 is YYREEE in the germline V gene (reference sequence). This CDR3 comprises 16 residues.

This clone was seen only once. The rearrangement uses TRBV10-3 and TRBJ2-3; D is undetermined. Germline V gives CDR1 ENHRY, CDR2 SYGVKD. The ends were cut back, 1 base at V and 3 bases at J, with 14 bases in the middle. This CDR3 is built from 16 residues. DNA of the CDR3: TGTGCCATCAGTGAGTTCCAGGTACAATCGACAGATACGCAGTATTTT. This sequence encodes CAISEFQVQSTDTQYF.

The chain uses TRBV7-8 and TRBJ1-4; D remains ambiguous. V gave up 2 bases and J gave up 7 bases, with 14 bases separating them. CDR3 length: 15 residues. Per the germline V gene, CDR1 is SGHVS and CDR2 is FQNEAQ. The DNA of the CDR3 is TGTGCCAGCAGCTTAAATCGAGAGATAGGTGAAAAACTGTTTTTT. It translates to CASSLNREIGEKLFF.

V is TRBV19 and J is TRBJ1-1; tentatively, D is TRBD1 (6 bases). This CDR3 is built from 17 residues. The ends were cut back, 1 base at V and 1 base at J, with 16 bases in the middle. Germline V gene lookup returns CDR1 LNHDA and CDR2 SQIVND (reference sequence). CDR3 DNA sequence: TGTGCCAGTAGTATAGGGGGGGGCCGTCCGGAGAACACTGAAGCTTTCTTT. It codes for CASSIGGGRPENTEAFF.

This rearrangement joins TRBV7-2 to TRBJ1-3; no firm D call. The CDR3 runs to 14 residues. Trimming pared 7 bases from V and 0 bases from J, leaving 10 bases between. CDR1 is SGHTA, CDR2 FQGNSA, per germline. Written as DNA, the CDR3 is TGTGCCAGCAAGTACCTAAACTCTGGAAACACCATATATTTT. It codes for CASKYLNSGNTIYF.

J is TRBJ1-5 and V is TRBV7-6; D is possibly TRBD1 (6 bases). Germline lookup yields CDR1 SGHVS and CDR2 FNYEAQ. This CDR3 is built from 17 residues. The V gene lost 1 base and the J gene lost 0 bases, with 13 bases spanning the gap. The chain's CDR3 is CASSLGPGENSNQPQHF. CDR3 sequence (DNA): TGTGCCAGCAGCTTAGGGCCAGGGGAAAATAGCAATCAGCCCCAGCATTTT.

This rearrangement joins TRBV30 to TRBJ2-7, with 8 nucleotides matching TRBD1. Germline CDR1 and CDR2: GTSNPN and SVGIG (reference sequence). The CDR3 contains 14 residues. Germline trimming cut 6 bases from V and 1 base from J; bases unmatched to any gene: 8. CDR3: CACDPDRASYEQYF. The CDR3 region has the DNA TGTGCCTGCGACCCGGACAGGGCGTCCTACGAGCAGTACTTC.